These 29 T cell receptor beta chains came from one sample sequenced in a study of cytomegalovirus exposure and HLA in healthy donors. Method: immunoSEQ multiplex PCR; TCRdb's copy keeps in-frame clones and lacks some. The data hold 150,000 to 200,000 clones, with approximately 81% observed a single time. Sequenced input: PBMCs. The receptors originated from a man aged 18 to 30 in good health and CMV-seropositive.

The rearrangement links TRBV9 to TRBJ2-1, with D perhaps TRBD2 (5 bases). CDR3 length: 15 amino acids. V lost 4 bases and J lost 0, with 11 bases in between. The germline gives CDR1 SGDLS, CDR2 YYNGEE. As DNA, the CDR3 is TGTGCCAGCAGCAGTCCGGGGTTCTCCTACAATGAGCAGTTCTTC. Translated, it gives CASSSPGFSYNEQFF.

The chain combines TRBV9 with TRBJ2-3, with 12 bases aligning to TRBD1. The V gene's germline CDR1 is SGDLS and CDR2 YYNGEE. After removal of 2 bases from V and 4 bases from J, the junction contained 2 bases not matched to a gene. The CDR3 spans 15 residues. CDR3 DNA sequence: TGTGCCAGCAGCGTGGGACAGGGGGCTTCAGATACGCAGTATTTT. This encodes CASSVGQGASDTQYF. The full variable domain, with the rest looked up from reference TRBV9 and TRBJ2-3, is DSGVTQTPKHLITATGQRVTLRCSPRSGDLSVYWYQQSLDQGLQFLIQYYNGEERAKGNILERFSAQQFPDLHSELNLSSLELGDSALYFCASSVGQGASDTQYFGPGTRLTVL.

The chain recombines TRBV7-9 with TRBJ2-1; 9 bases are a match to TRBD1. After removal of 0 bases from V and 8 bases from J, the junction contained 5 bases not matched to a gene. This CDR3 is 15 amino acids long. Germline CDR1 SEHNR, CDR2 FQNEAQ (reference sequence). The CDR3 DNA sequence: TGTGCCAGCAGCTTAGCACAGGGGGCGCTCTATGAGCAGTTCTTC. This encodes CASSLAQGALYEQFF.

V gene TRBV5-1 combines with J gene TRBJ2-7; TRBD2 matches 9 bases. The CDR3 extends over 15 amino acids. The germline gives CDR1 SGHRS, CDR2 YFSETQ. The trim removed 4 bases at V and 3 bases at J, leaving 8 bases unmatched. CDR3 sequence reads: CASSPGPSGVYEQYF. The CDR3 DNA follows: TGCGCCAGCAGCCCCGGACCTAGCGGGGTCTACGAGCAGTACTTC.

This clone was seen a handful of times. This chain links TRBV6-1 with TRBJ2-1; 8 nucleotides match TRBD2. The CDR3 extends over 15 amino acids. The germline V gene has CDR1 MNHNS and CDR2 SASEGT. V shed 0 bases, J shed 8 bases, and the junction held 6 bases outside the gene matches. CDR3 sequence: CASSEAAGGLDEQFF. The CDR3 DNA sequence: TGTGCCAGCAGTGAAGCTGCGGGGGGCCTCGATGAGCAGTTCTTC.

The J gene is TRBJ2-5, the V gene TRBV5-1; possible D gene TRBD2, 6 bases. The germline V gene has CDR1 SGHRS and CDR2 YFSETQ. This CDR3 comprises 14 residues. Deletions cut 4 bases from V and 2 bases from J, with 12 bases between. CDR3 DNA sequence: TGCGCCAGCAGCGTACAAGGGACTCAAGAGACCCAGTACTTC. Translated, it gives CASSVQGTQETQYF.

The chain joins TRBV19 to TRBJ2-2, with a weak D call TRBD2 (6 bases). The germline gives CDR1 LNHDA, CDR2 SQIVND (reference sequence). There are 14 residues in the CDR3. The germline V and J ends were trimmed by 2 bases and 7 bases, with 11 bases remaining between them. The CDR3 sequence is CASSIWGVHGELFF. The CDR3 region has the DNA TGTGCCAGTAGTATATGGGGGGTCCACGGGGAGCTGTTTTTT.

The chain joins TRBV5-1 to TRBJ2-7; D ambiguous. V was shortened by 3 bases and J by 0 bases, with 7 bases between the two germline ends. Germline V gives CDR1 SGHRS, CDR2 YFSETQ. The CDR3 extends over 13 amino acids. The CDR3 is CASSSSISYEQYF. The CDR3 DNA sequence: TGCGCCAGCAGCTCCAGTATCTCCTACGAGCAGTACTTC. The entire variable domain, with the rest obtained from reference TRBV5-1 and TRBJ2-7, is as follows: KAGVTQTPRYLIKTRGQQVTLSCSPISGHRSVSWYQQTPGQGLQFLFEYFSETQRNKGNFPGRFSGRQFSNSRSEMNVSTLELGDSALYLCASSSSISYEQYFGPGTRLTVT.

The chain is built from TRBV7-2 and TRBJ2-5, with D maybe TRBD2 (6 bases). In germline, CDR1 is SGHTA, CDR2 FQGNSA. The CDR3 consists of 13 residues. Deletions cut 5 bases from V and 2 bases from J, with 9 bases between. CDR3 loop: CASSLGTQETQYF. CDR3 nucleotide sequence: TGTGCCAGCAGCCTCGGGACTCAAGAGACCCAGTACTTC.

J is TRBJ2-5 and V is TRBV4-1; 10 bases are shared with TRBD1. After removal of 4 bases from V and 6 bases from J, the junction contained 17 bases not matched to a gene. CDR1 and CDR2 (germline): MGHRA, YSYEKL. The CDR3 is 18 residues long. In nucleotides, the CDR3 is TGCGCCAGCAGCCCGTATTTCGCAAGGGACAGGGGAGGGAAGACCCAGTACTTC. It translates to CASSPYFARDRGGKTQYF.

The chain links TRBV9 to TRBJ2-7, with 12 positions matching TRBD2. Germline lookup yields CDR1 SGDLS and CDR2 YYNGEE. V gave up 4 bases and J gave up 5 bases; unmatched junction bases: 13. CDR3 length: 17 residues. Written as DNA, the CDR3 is TGTGCCAGCAGCTCCCACCCTAGGACTAGCGGGAATGACGAGCAGTACTTC. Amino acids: CASSSHPRTSGNDEQYF.

Here the CDR3 DNA reads TGCGCCAGCAGCCCCGCCGGTGAGCCCGAAGCTTTCTTT. Its protein is CASSPAGEPEAFF. The chain links TRBV4-1 to TRBJ1-1; D remains unclear. Germline-derived CDR1 and CDR2 are MGHRA and YSYEKL. The CDR3 has 13 residues. V lost 4 bases and J 8 bases, leaving 14 bases between the germline ends.

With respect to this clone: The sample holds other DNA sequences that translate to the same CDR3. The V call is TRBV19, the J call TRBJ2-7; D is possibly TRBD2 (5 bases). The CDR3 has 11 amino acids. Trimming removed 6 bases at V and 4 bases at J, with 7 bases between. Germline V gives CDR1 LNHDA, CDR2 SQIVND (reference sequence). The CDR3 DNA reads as TGTGCCAGTAGCCCGGGGTACGAGCAGTACTTC. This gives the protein CASSPGYEQYF.

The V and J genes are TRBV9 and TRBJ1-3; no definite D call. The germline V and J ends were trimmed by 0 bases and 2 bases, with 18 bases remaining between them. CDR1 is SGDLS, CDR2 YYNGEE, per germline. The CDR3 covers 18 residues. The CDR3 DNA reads TGTGCCAGCAGCGTAGTTTCGGCAGCCCAGGTGCCTGGAAACACCATATATTTT. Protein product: CASSVVSAAQVPGNTIYF.

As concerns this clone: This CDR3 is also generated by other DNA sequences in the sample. CDR3 loop: CASSFNRGNEQFF. CDR3 DNA sequence: TGTGCCAGCAGCTTCAACAGGGGAAATGAGCAGTTCTTC. The chain recombines TRBV7-8 with TRBJ2-1; TRBD1 agrees at 7 bases. The V segment lost 3 bases and the J segment 7 bases; nucleotides outside the gene matches: 3. The CDR3 has 13 amino acids. CDR1 is SGHVS and CDR2 is FQNEAQ in the germline V gene.

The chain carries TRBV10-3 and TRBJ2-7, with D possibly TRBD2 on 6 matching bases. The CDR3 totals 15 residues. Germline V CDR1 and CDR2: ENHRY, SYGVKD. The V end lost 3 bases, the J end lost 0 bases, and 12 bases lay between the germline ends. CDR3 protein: CAISDHNGGSYEQYF. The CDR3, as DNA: TGTGCCATCAGTGACCATAACGGGGGCTCCTACGAGCAGTACTTC.

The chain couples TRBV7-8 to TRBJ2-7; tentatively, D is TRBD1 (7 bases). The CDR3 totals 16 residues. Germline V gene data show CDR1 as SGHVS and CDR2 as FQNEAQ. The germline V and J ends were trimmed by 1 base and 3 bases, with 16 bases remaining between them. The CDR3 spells CASSLVGGGGNYEQYF. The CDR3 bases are TGTGCCAGCAGCTTAGTCGGTGGAGGGGGCAACTACGAGCAGTACTTC.

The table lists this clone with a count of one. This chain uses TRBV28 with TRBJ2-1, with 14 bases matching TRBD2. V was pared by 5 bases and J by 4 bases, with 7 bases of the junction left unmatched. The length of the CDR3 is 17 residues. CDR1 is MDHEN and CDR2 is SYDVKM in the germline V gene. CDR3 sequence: CASSDGTSGSLYNEQFF. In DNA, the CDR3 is TGTGCCAGCAGTGACGGGACTAGCGGGAGCCTGTACAATGAGCAGTTCTTC.

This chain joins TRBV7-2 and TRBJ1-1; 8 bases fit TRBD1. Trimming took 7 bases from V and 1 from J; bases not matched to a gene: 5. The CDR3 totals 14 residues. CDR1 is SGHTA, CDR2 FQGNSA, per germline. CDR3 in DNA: TGTGCCAGCAACGACAGGGGAGAGAACACTGAAGCTTTCTTT. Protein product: CASNDRGENTEAFF. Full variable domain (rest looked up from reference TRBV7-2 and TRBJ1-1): GAGVSQSPSNKVTEKGKDVELRCDPISGHTALYWYRQSLGQGLEFLIYFQGNSAPDKSGLPSDRFSAERTGGSVSTLTIQRTQQEDSAVYLCASNDRGENTEAFFGQGTRLTVV.

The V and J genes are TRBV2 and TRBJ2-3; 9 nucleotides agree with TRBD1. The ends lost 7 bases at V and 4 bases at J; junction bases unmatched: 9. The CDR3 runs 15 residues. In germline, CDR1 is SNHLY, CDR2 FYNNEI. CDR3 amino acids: CASIRDRVYADTQYF. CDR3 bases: TGTGCCAGCATCCGGGACAGGGTTTATGCAGATACGCAGTATTTT. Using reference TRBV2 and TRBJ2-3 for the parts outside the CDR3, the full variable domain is EPEVTQTPSHQVTQMGQEVILRCVPISNHLYFYWYRQILGQKVEFLVSFYNNEISEKSEIFDDQFSVERPDGSNFTLKIRSTKLEDSAMYFCASIRDRVYADTQYFGPGTRLTVL.

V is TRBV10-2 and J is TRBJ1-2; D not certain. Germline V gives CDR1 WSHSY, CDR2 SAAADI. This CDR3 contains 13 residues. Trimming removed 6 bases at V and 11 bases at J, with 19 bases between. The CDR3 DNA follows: TGCGCCAGCAGAGCCACTATGGCTACGGGGTACACCTTC. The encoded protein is CASRATMATGYTF.

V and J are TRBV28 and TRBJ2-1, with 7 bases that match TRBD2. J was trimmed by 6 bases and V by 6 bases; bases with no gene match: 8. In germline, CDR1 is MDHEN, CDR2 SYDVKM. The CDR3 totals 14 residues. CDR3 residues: CASRPTGGGNEQFF. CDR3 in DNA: TGTGCCAGCAGACCAACGGGCGGGGGCAATGAGCAGTTCTTC.

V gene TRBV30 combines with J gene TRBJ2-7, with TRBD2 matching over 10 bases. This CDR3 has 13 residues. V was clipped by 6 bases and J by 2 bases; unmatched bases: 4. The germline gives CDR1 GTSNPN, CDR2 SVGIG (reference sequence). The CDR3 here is CACSLAGAYEQYF. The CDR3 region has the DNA TGTGCCTGTAGCCTAGCGGGAGCCTACGAGCAGTACTTC. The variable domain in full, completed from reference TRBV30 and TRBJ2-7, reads SQTIHQWPATLVQPVGSPLSLECTVEGTSNPNLYWYRQAAGRGLQLLFYSVGIGQISSEVPQNLSASRPQDRQFILSSKKLLLSDSGFYLCACSLAGAYEQYFGPGTRLTVT.

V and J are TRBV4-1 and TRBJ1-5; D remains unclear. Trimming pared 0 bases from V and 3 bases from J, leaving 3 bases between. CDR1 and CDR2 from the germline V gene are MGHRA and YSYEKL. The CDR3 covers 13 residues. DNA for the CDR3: TGCGCCAGCAGCCAAGAGGCCAATCAGCCCCAGCATTTT. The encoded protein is CASSQEANQPQHF.

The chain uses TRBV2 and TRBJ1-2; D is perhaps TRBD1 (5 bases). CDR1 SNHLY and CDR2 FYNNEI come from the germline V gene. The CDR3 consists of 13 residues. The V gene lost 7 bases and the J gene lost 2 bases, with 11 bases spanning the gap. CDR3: CASIRGLNYGYTF. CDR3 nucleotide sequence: TGTGCCAGCATTAGGGGATTGAACTATGGCTACACCTTC.

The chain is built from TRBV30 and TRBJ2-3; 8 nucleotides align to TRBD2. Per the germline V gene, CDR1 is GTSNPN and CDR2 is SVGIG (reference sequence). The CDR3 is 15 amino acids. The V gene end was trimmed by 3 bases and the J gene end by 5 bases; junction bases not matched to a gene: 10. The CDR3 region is CAWRRLGRGVDTQYF. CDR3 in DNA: TGTGCCTGGAGGCGCCTTGGGCGGGGGGTAGATACGCAGTATTTT.

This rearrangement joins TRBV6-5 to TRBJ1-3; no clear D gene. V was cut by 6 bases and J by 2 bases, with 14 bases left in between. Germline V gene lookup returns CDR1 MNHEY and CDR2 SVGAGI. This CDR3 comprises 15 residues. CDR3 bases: TGTGCCAGCAGATCCCCGGGTGGTGCTGGAAACACCATATATTTT. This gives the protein CASRSPGGAGNTIYF.

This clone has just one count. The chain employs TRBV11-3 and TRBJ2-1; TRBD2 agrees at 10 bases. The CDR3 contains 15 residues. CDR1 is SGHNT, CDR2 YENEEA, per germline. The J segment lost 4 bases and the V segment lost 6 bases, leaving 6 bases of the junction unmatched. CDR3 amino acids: CASSVAGGLYNEQFF. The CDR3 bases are TGTGCCAGCAGTGTAGCGGGGGGTCTATACAATGAGCAGTTCTTC.

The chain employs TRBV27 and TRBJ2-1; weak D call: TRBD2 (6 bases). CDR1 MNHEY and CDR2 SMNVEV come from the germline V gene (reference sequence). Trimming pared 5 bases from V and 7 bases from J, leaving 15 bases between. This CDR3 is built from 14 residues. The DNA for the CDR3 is TGTGCCAGCAGTCCGGGACTCCCTCCGAATGAGCAGTTCTTC. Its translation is CASSPGLPPNEQFF.